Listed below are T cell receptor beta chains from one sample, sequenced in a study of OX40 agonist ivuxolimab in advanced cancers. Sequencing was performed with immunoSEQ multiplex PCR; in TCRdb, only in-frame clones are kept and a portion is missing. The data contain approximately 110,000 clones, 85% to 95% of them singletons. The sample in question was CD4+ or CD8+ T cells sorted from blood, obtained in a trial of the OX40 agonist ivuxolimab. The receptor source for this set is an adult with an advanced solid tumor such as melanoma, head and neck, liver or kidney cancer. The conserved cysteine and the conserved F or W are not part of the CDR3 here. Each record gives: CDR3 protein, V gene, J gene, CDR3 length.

CDR3: ASSPSSGRTYEQY; V: TRBV9; J: TRBJ2-7; length: 13
CDR3: ASSSTVLYEQY; V: TRBV2; J: TRBJ2-7; length: 11
CDR3: ASSLDANRGYLGEQY; V: TRBV11-3; J: TRBJ2-7; length: 15
CDR3: ASSPRGRSTYEQY; V: TRBV19; J: TRBJ2-7; length: 13
CDR3: ASSLGHPDREAF; V: TRBV5-4; J: TRBJ1-1; length: 12
CDR3: ASSLRTGNQPQH; V: TRBV28; J: TRBJ1-5; length: 12
CDR3: ASSVDGVLNQPQH; V: TRBV9; J: TRBJ1-5; length: 13
CDR3: ASSPTVGALHETQY; V: TRBV11-2; J: TRBJ2-5; length: 14
CDR3: ASSPWGEGTDTQY; V: TRBV7-8; J: TRBJ2-3; length: 13
CDR3: ASSPPGRGDEQY; V: TRBV18; J: TRBJ2-7; length: 12
CDR3: ASSSGLALETQY; V: TRBV7-9; J: TRBJ2-5; length: 12
CDR3: ASSYREVSTEAF; V: TRBV6-6; J: TRBJ1-1; length: 12
CDR3: ASSSPGTGYGYT; V: TRBV7-2; J: TRBJ1-2; length: 12
CDR3: ASKVSGGSTDTQY; V: TRBV7-3; J: TRBJ2-3; length: 13
CDR3: ASSKGGVKNTGELF; V: TRBV21-1; J: TRBJ2-2; length: 14
CDR3: ASSSQGTDTQY; V: TRBV5-6; J: TRBJ2-3; length: 11
CDR3: ASSLVTGLTGELF; V: TRBV7-9; J: TRBJ2-2; length: 13
CDR3: ASSQAAGWAKNIQY; V: TRBV11-2; J: TRBJ2-4; length: 14
CDR3: ASSLKWVTSGRVEQF; V: TRBV4-1; J: TRBJ2-1; length: 15
CDR3: ASSDPRDRVLTNEKLF; V: TRBV6-4; J: TRBJ1-4; length: 16
CDR3: ASSLASGTDTQY; V: TRBV5-6; J: TRBJ2-3; length: 12